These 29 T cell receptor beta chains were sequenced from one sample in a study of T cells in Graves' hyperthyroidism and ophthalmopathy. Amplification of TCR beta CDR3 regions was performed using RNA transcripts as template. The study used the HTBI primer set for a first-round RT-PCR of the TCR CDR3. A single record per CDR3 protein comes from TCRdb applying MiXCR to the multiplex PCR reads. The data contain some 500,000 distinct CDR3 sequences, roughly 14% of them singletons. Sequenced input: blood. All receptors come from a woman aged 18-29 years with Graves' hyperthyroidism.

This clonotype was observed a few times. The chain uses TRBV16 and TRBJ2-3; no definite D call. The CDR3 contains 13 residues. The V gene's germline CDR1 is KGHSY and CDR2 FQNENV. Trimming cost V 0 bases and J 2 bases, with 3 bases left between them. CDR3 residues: CASSQSVTDTQYF. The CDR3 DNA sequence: TGTGCCAGCAGCCAATCCGTCACAGATACGCAGTATTTT.

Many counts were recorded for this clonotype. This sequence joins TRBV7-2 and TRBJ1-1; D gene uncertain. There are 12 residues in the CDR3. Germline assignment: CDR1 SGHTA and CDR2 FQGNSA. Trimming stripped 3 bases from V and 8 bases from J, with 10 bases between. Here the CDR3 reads CASSFGPREAFF. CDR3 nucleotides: TGTGCCAGCAGCTTTGGCCCGAGGGAAGCTTTCTTT.

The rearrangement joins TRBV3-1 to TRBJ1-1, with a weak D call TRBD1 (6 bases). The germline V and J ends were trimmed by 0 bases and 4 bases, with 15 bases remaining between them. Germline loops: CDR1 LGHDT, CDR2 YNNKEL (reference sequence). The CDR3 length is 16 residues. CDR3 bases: TGTGCCAGCAGCCAAGATTTGGGGAACAGGGTCACTGAAGCTTTCTTT. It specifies CASSQDLGNRVTEAFF.

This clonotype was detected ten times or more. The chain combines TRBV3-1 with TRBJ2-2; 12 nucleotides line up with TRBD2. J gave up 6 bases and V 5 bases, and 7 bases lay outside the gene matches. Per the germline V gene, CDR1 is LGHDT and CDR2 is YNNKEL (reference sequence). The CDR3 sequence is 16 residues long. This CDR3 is CASSIGLAGKSGELFF. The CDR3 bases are TGTGCCAGCAGCATCGGACTAGCGGGAAAATCCGGGGAGCTGTTTTTT.

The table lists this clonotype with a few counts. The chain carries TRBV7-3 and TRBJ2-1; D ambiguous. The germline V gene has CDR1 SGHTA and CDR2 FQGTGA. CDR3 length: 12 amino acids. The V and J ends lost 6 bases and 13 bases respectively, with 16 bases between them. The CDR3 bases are TGTGCCAGCAGTAGTCAAGGGTCGGCACAGTTCTTC. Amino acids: CASSSQGSAQFF.

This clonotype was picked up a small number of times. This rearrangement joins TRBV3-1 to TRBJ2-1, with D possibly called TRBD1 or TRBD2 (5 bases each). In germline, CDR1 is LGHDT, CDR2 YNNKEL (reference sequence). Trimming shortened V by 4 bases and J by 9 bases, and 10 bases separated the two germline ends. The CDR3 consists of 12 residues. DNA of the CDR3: TGTGCCAGCAGCCTCGTGGGGGTTGAGCAGTTCTTC. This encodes CASSLVGVEQFF.

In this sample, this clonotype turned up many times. CDR3 region: CASSSQGESSEAFF. Here the CDR3 DNA reads TGTGCCAGCAGTTCGCAGGGAGAGTCCTCTGAAGCTTTCTTT. The J gene is TRBJ1-1, the V gene TRBV6-1; D might be TRBD1 (5 bases). This CDR3 is built from 14 residues. V was trimmed by 5 bases and J by 6 bases, leaving 16 bases between them. From germline, CDR1 is MNHNS and CDR2 SASEGT.

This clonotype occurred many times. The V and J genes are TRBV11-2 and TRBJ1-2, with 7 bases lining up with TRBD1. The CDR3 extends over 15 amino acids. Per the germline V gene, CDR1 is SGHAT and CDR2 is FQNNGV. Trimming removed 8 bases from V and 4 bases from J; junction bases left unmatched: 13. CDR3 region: CASSVTTGPSYGYTF. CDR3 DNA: TGTGCCAGCTCCGTTACGACAGGGCCCTCCTATGGCTACACCTTC.

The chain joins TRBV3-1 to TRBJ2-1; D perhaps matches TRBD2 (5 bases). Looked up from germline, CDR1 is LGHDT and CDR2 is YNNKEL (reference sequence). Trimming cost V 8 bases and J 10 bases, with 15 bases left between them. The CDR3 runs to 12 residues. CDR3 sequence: CASQRDIEEQFF. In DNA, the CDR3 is TGTGCCAGCCAGAGGGATATCGAGGAGCAGTTCTTC.

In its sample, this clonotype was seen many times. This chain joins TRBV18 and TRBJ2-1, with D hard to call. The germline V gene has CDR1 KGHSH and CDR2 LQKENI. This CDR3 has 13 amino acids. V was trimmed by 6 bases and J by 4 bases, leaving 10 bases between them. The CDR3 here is CASSVGTYNEQFF. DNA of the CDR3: TGTGCCAGCTCGGTGGGTACTTACAATGAGCAGTTCTTC.

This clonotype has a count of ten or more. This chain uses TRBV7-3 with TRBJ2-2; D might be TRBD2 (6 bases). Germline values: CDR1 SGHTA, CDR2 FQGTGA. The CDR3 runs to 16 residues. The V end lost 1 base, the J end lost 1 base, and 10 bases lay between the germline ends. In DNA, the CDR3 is TGTGCCAGCAGCTTAATACGGGAGCGGAACACCGGGGAGCTGTTTTTT. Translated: CASSLIRERNTGELFF.

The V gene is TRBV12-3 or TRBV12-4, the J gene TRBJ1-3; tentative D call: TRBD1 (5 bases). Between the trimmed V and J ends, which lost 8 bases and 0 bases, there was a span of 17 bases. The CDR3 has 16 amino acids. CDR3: CASGRPQVYSGNTIYF. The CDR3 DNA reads TGTGCCAGCGGAAGACCACAGGTGTACTCTGGAAACACCATATATTTT.

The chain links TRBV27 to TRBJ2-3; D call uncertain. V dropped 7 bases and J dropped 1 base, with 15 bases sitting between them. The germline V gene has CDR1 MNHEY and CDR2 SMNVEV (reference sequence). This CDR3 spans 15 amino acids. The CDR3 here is CASTRLTGGTDTQYF. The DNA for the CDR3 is TGTGCCAGCACGCGGCTCACTGGGGGCACAGATACGCAGTATTTT.

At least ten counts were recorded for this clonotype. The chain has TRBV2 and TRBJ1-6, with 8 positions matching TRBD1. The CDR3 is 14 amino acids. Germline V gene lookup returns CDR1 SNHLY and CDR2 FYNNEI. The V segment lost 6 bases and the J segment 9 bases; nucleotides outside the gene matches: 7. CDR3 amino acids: CASRPTGEGSPLHF. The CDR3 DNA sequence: TGTGCCAGCAGGCCGACAGGGGAAGGTTCACCCCTCCACTTT.

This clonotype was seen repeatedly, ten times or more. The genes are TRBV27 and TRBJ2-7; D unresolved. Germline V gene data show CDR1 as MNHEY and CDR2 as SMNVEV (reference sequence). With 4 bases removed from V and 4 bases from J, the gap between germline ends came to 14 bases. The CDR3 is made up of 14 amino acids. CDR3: CASSYLGSRYEQYF. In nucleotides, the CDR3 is TGTGCCAGCAGTTACTTAGGTAGTCGATACGAGCAGTACTTC.

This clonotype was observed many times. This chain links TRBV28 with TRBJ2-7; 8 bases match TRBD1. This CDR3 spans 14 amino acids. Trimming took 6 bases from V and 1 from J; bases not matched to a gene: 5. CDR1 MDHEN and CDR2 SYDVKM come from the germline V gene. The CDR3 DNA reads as TGTGCCAGCAGGGACCGGGACAGGTCCTACGAGCAGTACTTC. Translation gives CASRDRDRSYEQYF.

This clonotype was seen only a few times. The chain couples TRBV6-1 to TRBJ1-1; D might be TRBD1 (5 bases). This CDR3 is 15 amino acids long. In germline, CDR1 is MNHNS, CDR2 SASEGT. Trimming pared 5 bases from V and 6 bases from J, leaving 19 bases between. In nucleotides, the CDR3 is TGTGCCAGCAGTTCCCAGGGAAGTTATAGTTCTGAAGCTTTCTTT. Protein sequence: CASSSQGSYSSEAFF.

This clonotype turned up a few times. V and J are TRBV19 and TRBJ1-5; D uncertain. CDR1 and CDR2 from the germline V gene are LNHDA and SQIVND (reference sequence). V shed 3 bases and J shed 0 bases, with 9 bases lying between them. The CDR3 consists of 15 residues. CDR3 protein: CASSIAGYSNQPQHF. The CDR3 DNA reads TGTGCCAGTAGTATCGCGGGTTATAGCAATCAGCCCCAGCATTTT.

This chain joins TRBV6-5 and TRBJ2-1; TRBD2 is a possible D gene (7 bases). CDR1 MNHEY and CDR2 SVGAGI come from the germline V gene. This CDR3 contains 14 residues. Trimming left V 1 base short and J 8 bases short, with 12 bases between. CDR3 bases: TGTGCCAGCAGTTACTATGCGGGGGCCGATGAGCAGTTCTTC. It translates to CASSYYAGADEQFF.

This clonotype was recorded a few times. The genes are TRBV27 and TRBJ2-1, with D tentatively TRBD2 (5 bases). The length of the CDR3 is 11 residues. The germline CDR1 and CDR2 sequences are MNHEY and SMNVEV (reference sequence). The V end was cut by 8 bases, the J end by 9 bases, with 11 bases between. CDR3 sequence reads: CASSRSGEQFF. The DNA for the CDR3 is TGTGCCAGCTCAAGGAGCGGTGAGCAGTTCTTC.

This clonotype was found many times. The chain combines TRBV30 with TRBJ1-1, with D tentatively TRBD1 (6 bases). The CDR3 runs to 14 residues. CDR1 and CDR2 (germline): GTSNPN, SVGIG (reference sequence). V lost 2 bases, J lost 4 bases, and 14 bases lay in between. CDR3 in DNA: TGTGCCTGGAGTCCCCGGACAGAGAGCACTGAAGCTTTCTTT. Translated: CAWSPRTESTEAFF. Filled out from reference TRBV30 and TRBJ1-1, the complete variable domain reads SQTIHQWPATLVQPVGSPLSLECTVEGTSNPNLYWYRQAAGRGLQLLFYSVGIGQISSEVPQNLSASRPQDRQFILSSKKLLLSDSGFYLCAWSPRTESTEAFFGQGTRLTVV.

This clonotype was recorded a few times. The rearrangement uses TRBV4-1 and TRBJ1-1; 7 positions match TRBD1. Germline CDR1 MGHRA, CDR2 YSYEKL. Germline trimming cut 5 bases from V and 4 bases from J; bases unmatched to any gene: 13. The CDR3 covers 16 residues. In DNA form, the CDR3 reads TGCGCCAGCAGCTTGCGGGACAGTCTCATCACCACTGAAGCTTTCTTT. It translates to CASSLRDSLITTEAFF.

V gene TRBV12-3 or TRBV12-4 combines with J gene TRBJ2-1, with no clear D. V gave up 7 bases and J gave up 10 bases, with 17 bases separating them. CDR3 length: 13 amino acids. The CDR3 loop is CASKERPNREQFF. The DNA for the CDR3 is TGTGCCAGCAAGGAACGGCCCAATAGGGAGCAGTTCTTC.

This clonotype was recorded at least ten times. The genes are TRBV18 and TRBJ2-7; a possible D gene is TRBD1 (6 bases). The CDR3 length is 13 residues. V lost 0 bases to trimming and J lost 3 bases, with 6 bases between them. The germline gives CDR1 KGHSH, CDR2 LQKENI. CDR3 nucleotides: TGTGCCAGCTCACCACCGGACAGCTACGAGCAGTACTTC. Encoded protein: CASSPPDSYEQYF.

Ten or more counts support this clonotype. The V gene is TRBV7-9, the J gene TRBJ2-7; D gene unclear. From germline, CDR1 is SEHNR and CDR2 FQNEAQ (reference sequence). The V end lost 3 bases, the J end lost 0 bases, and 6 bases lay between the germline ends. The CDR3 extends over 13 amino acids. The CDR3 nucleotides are TGTGCCAGCAGCTTTTCTAACTCCTACGAGCAGTACTTC. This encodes CASSFSNSYEQYF.

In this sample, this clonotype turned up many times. In DNA form, the CDR3 reads TGTGCCAGCAGCTTAAGGACTAGCGGGAGCGACGAGCAGTACTTC. Translated, it gives CASSLRTSGSDEQYF. The chain employs TRBV7-9 and TRBJ2-7; 13 bases fit TRBD2. Per germline, CDR1 SEHNR and CDR2 FQNEAQ (reference sequence). With V trimmed by 2 bases and J by 5 bases, 3 bases remained unmatched. This CDR3 is built from 15 residues.

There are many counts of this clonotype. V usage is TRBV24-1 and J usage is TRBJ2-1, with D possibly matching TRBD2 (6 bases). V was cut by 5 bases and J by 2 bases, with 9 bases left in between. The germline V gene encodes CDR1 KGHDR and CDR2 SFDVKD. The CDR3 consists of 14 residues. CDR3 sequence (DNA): TGTGCCACCAGTGCCGGGGAGGCCTACAATGAGCAGTTCTTC. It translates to CATSAGEAYNEQFF.

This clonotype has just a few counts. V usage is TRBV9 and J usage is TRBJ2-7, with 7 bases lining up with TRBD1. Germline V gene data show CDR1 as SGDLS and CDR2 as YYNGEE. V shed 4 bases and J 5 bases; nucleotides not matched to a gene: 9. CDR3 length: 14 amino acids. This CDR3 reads CASSTIGQDHEQYV. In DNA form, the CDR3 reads TGTGCCAGCAGCACCATAGGACAGGATCACGAGCAGTACGTC.

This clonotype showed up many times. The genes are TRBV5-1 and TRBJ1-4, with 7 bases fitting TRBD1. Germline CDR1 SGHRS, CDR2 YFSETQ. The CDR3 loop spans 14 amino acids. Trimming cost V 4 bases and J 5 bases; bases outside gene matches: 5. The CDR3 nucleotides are TGCGCCAGCAGCCAAGAGGACAGGAATGAAAAACTGTTTTTT. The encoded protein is CASSQEDRNEKLFF.